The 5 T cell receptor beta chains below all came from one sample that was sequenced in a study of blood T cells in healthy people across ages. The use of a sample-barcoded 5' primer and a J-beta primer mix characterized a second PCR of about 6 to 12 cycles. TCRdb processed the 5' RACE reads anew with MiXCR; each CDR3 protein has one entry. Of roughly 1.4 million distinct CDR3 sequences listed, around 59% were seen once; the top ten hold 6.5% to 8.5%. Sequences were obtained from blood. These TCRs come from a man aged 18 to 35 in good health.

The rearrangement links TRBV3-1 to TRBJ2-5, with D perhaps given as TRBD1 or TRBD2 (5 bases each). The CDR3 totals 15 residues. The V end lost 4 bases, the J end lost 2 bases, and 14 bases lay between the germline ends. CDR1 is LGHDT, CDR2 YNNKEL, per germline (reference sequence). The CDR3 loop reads CASSRDGALQETQYF. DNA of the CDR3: TGTGCCAGCAGCCGGGACGGGGCGTTACAAGAGACCCAGTACTTC.

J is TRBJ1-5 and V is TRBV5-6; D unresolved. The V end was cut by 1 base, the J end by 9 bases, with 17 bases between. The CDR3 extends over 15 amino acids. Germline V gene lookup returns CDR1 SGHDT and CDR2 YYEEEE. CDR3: CASSLYSIEEGPQHF. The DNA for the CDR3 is TGTGCCAGCAGCTTGTACTCAATTGAGGAAGGGCCCCAGCATTTT.

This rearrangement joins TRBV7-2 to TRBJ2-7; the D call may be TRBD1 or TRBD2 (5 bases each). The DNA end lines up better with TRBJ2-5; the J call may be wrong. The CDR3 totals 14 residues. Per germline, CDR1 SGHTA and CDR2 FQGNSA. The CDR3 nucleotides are TGTGCCAGCAGCTTAAGGGACGGGCCGGGGACCCAGTACTTC. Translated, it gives CASSLRDGPGTQYF.

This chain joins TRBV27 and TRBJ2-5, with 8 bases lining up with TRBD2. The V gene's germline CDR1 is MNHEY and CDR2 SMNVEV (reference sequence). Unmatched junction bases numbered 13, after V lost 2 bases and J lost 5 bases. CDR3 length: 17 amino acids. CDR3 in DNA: TGTGCCAGCAGTTTAAGTGTGGTAGCGGGATCAGGGGAGACCCAGTACTTC. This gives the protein CASSLSVVAGSGETQYF.

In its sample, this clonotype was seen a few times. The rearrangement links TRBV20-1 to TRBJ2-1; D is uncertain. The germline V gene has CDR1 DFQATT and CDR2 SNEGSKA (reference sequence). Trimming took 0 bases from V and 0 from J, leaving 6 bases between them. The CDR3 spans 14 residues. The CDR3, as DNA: TGCAGTGCTAGAGAGTGGAGCTCCTACAATGAGCAGTTCTTC. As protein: CSAREWSSYNEQFF.